The 25 T cell receptor beta chains listed next were all sequenced from one sample in a study of blood T cell repertoires in COVID-19. The repertoire was sequenced with immunoSEQ multiplex PCR; TCRdb's copy has only in-frame clones and lacks some. The table records about 250,000 clones, around four fifths of them present only once. The sequencing input was peripheral blood. These receptors were obtained from a woman aged 55-75 years with active or convalescent COVID-19.

The chain employs TRBV7-9 and TRBJ1-1; D unresolved. This CDR3 contains 12 residues. The V gene's germline CDR1 is SEHNR and CDR2 FQNEAQ (reference sequence). The V end was cut by 5 bases, the J end by 8 bases, with 12 bases between. CDR3 amino acids: CASSPGTTEAFF. The CDR3 DNA reads as TGTGCCAGCAGCCCCGGCACTACAGAAGCTTTCTTT.

The rearrangement links TRBV27 to TRBJ2-1; D call uncertain. V was shortened by 5 bases and J by 8 bases, with 13 bases between the two germline ends. Germline values: CDR1 MNHEY, CDR2 SMNVEV (reference sequence). The CDR3 totals 13 residues. The CDR3 spells CASSLGLRYEQFF. The CDR3 DNA reads TGTGCCAGCAGTCTCGGCCTCAGGTATGAGCAGTTCTTC.

Remarks on this clone: This sample includes further DNA sequences coding for the same CDR3. The V and J genes are TRBV5-1 and TRBJ1-1; 8 bases fit TRBD1. Per the germline V gene, CDR1 is SGHRS and CDR2 is YFSETQ. The CDR3 sequence is 13 residues long. V lost 4 bases, J lost 3 bases, and 2 bases stayed unmatched. The CDR3 nucleotides are TGCGCCAGCAGCCCGACAGGGGACACTGAAGCTTTCTTT. Protein sequence: CASSPTGDTEAFF.

This chain links TRBV29-1 with TRBJ2-3; 7 bases are a match to TRBD1. The CDR3 is made up of 14 amino acids. Trimming removed 6 bases from V and 3 bases from J; junction bases left unmatched: 9. From germline, CDR1 is SQVTM and CDR2 ANQGSEA. The CDR3 is CSVPGAGGTDTQYF. Here the CDR3 DNA reads TGCAGCGTCCCAGGGGCAGGGGGAACAGATACGCAGTATTTT.

The chain has TRBV9 and TRBJ2-3, with 7 bases matching TRBD2. V shed 0 bases and J 0 bases; nucleotides not matched to a gene: 4. The CDR3 is 16 residues long. From germline, CDR1 is SGDLS and CDR2 YYNGEE. The CDR3 nucleotides are TGTGCCAGCAGCGTAGACGGGGGAGGGAGCACAGATACGCAGTATTTT. Translated: CASSVDGGGSTDTQYF. Based on the CDR3 plus reference TRBV9 and TRBJ2-3, the full variable domain is DSGVTQTPKHLITATGQRVTLRCSPRSGDLSVYWYQQSLDQGLQFLIQYYNGEERAKGNILERFSAQQFPDLHSELNLSSLELGDSALYFCASSVDGGGSTDTQYFGPGTRLTVL.

This clone came up a few times. The chain employs TRBV6-2 or TRBV6-3 and TRBJ2-1; D is unclear. This CDR3 contains 15 residues. The germline CDR1 and CDR2 sequences are MNHEY and SVGEGT. The ends were cut back, 0 bases at V and 3 bases at J, with 9 bases in the middle. The CDR3 loop reads CASSYSPAYYNEQFF. For the CDR3, the DNA is TGTGCCAGCAGTTACTCGCCCGCGTACTACAATGAGCAGTTCTTC.

V and J are TRBV9 and TRBJ2-1; 11 bases match TRBD2. The CDR3 contains 16 residues. Germline lookup yields CDR1 SGDLS and CDR2 YYNGEE. The V and J ends lost 4 bases and 9 bases, in that order; junction bases with no gene match: 12. CDR3 bases: TGTGCCAGCAGCCCCAATATACTAGCGGGAGTAGGTGAGCAGTTCTTC. Translation: CASSPNILAGVGEQFF. Filled out from reference TRBV9 and TRBJ2-1, the complete variable domain reads DSGVTQTPKHLITATGQRVTLRCSPRSGDLSVYWYQQSLDQGLQFLIQYYNGEERAKGNILERFSAQQFPDLHSELNLSSLELGDSALYFCASSPNILAGVGEQFFGPGTRLTVL.

The chain's CDR3 is CASSVEFSAYEQYF. The DNA of the CDR3 is TGTGCCAGCAGCGTAGAGTTTAGCGCTTACGAGCAGTACTTC. The V gene is TRBV9, the J gene TRBJ2-7, with D perhaps matching TRBD2 (5 bases). This CDR3 region has 14 residues. V was shortened by 0 bases and J by 4 bases, with 11 bases between the two germline ends. Germline V lookup: CDR1 SGDLS, CDR2 YYNGEE.

This rearrangement joins TRBV2 to TRBJ2-4; a weak D match, TRBD2 (6 bases). V was pared by 5 bases and J by 2 bases, with 16 bases between. The CDR3 consists of 16 residues. Germline CDR1 is SNHLY and CDR2 is FYNNEI. The CDR3 sequence is CASSLAGPGTKNIQYF. CDR3 DNA sequence: TGTGCCAGCAGTCTGGCGGGGCCGGGGACCAAAAACATTCAGTACTTC.

This clone was detected only once. V gene TRBV11-2 combines with J gene TRBJ2-5, with 9 nucleotides matching TRBD2. CDR3 length: 17 amino acids. The V segment lost 0 bases and the J segment 5 bases; nucleotides outside the gene matches: 10. Per the germline V gene, CDR1 is SGHAT and CDR2 is FQNNGV. DNA of the CDR3: TGTGCCAGCAGCTTAGATCTTTGGCGGGGGGGCCGGGAGACCCAGTACTTC. Amino acids: CASSLDLWRGGRETQYF.

The sample holds a few counts of this clone. V usage is TRBV7-9 and J usage is TRBJ2-5; TRBD2 agrees at 8 bases. CDR1 is SEHNR, CDR2 FQNEAQ, per germline (reference sequence). The CDR3 consists of 17 residues. The junction had 16 bases not matched to a gene; V was cut back by 5 bases and J by 5 bases. CDR3 loop: CASSPWLSGGRSETQYF. The CDR3 DNA reads as TGTGCCAGCAGCCCATGGTTGAGCGGGGGCCGTTCCGAGACCCAGTACTTC.

V usage is TRBV5-1 and J usage is TRBJ2-2, with 8 bases lining up with TRBD1. Germline V gives CDR1 SGHRS, CDR2 YFSETQ. The CDR3 has 18 amino acids. V lost 2 bases to trimming and J lost 2 bases; unmatched junction nucleotides: 11. CDR3 sequence (DNA): TGCGCCAGCAGCTTATCCCCCAACAGGGGGGTAAACACCGGGGAGCTGTTTTTT. Protein product: CASSLSPNRGVNTGELFF.

This clone appeared many times. The J gene is TRBJ2-6, the V gene TRBV2; tentative D call: TRBD2 (5 bases). The CDR3 length is 17 residues. Trimming removed 4 bases at V and 0 bases at J, with 13 bases between. Germline CDR1 and CDR2: SNHLY and FYNNEI. The DNA of the CDR3 is TGTGCCAGCAGTGGTAGCGTAAACCCCTCTGGGGCCAACGTCCTGACTTTC. It translates to CASSGSVNPSGANVLTF.

The gene calls are TRBV27 and TRBJ2-5; D gene ambiguous. V was cut by 5 bases and J by 5 bases, with 15 bases left in between. Germline V CDR1 and CDR2: MNHEY, SMNVEV (reference sequence). The CDR3 extends over 14 amino acids. Here the CDR3 reads CASSRGPSGETQYF. The CDR3 DNA is TGTGCCAGCAGTAGAGGTCCGAGTGGGGAGACCCAGTACTTC.

The gene calls are TRBV28 and TRBJ1-4; 7 bases are a match to TRBD1. Germline CDR1 MDHEN, CDR2 SYDVKM. V dropped 10 bases and J dropped 6; count of bases not matched to a gene: 14. This CDR3 spans 15 amino acids. The CDR3 sequence: CATSGTAIYYEKLFF. CDR3 nucleotide sequence: TGTGCCACCTCCGGGACAGCCATCTATTATGAAAAACTGTTTTTT.

This clone showed up just a few times. V is TRBV7-9 and J is TRBJ2-3, with D tentatively TRBD2 (6 bases). Germline values: CDR1 SEHNR, CDR2 FQNEAQ (reference sequence). V lost 8 bases and J 1 base, leaving 10 bases between the germline ends. The CDR3 contains 13 residues. CDR3 protein: CASWRDGTDTQYF. The DNA of the CDR3 is TGTGCCAGCTGGCGGGACGGCACAGATACGCAGTATTTT. The full variable domain, its missing parts supplied by reference TRBV7-9 and TRBJ2-3, is DTGVSQNPRHKITKRGQNVTFRCDPISEHNRLYWYRQTLGQGPEFLTYFQNEAQLEKSRLLSDRFSAERPKGSFSTLEIQRTEQGDSAMYLCASWRDGTDTQYFGPGTRLTVL.

The chain employs TRBV2 and TRBJ1-5; TRBD1 agrees at 7 bases. With V trimmed by 4 bases and J by 9 bases, 15 bases remained unmatched. This CDR3 is built from 16 residues. Per germline, CDR1 SNHLY and CDR2 FYNNEI. CDR3 DNA sequence: TGTGCCAGCAGTGGGTCCGACAGGGTGCCTGTGTGGCCCCAGCATTTT. Its protein is CASSGSDRVPVWPQHF.

The J gene is TRBJ2-5, the V gene TRBV3-1 (or the pseudogene TRBV3-2); TRBD1 agrees at 9 bases. Germline V gene lookup returns CDR1 LGHDT and CDR2 YNNKEL (reference sequence). The CDR3 is 14 amino acids. V gave up 6 bases and J gave up 5 bases; unmatched junction bases: 7. This CDR3 reads CASRGGQGGETQYF. DNA for the CDR3: TGTGCCAGCAGGGGGGGACAGGGAGGGGAGACCCAGTACTTC.

This clone was observed once. J is TRBJ2-7 and V is TRBV12-5; maybe TRBD2 (7 bases). Per germline, CDR1 LGHNT and CDR2 FRNRAP. CDR3 size: 20 residues. V was pared by 0 bases and J by 0 bases, with 24 bases between. DNA of the CDR3: TGTGCTAGTGGTTTGGTGGTTGCTCCGGAGGGGGGGGGCAACTCCTACGAGCAGTACGTC. Translated, it gives CASGLVVAPEGGGNSYEQYV.

The rearrangement uses TRBV27 and TRBJ2-1; the match to TRBD2 covers 11 bases. Germline lookup yields CDR1 MNHEY and CDR2 SMNVEV (reference sequence). There are 16 residues in the CDR3. The junction had 5 bases not matched to a gene; V was cut back by 7 bases and J by 0 bases. The CDR3 sequence is CASTFSGGDSYNEQFF. The CDR3 nucleotides are TGTGCCAGCACCTTTAGCGGGGGGGACTCCTACAATGAGCAGTTCTTC.

The chain has TRBV4-2 and TRBJ2-1; weak D call: TRBD1 (5 bases). V was trimmed by 1 base and J by 0 bases, leaving 10 bases between them. CDR3 length: 16 amino acids. CDR1 is LGHNA and CDR2 is YNFKEQ in the germline V gene. This chain's CDR3 is CASSQADRSSYNEQFF. CDR3 bases: TGTGCCAGCAGCCAAGCAGACAGAAGCTCCTACAATGAGCAGTTCTTC.

V is TRBV10-1 and J is TRBJ2-3, with unresolved D. The CDR3 extends over 12 amino acids. From germline, CDR1 is WNHNN and CDR2 SYGVQD (reference sequence). Trimming cost V 8 bases and J 5 bases, with 11 bases left between them. The CDR3 loop is CASRAGIDTQYF. In DNA form, the CDR3 reads TGCGCCAGCCGAGCAGGCATAGATACGCAGTATTTT.

The V call is TRBV19, the J call TRBJ1-1, with D maybe TRBD1 (5 bases). The CDR3 totals 15 residues. The ends were cut back, 3 bases at V and 4 bases at J, with 15 bases in the middle. CDR1 is LNHDA and CDR2 is SQIVND in the germline V gene (reference sequence). The CDR3 reads CASSIDGGWSTEAFF. DNA for the CDR3: TGTGCCAGTAGTATTGACGGGGGATGGAGCACTGAAGCTTTCTTT.

This clone was found a few times. The rearrangement links TRBV11-3 to TRBJ2-1; D is ambiguous. The CDR3 totals 13 residues. Germline V lookup: CDR1 SGHNT, CDR2 YENEEA. The ends were cut back, 4 bases at V and 9 bases at J, with 13 bases in the middle. CDR3 loop: CASSYSSSTEQFF. CDR3 DNA sequence: TGTGCCAGCAGCTACTCTAGTAGTACTGAGCAGTTCTTC.

The gene calls are TRBV24-1 and TRBJ2-1, with 8 nucleotides matching TRBD2. J lost 8 bases, V lost 3 bases, and 8 bases had no gene match. CDR1 KGHDR and CDR2 SFDVKD come from the germline V gene. This CDR3 is 15 amino acids long. The CDR3 is CATSDPGLGRHEQFF. The CDR3, as DNA: TGTGCCACCAGTGATCCGGGACTAGGGCGGCATGAGCAGTTCTTC.